Listed below are T cell receptor beta chains from one sample, sequenced in a study of cytomegalovirus exposure and HLA in healthy donors. Using immunoSEQ multiplex PCR, the repertoire was profiled, and TCRdb retains in-frame clones only, with some absent. Altogether fewer than 250,000 clones are present, 80% to 90% being singletons, with the ten largest covering 2.9%. Sequencing was done on a sample of PBMCs. These receptors were collected from a man under 40 in good health and CMV-seronegative. CDR3s include the opening cysteine and the closing phenylalanine or tryptophan. The D gene is left open where the match is weak. Expanded clones are given a class, and other clones once, few, many or no size at all.

>TRBJ2-2|TRBV2|TRBD2|.
TGTGCCAGCATTACTAGCGGGGGTACGAACACCGGGGAGCTGTTTTTT
CASITSGGTNTGELFF
>TRBJ1-2|TRBV13|.|.
TGTGCCAGCACTGAAGGGGGTCTTGGCTACACCTTC
CASTEGGLGYTF
>TRBJ2-7|TRBV11-2|.|.
TGTGCCAGCAGCTTCGGTAGGGGTCCGGGCTCCTACGAGCAGTACTTC
CASSFGRGPGSYEQYF
>TRBJ2-7|TRBV2|TRBD1|.
TGTGCCAGCATCGAAAACAGGGGATTGACCTACGAGCAGTACTTC
CASIENRGLTYEQYF
>TRBJ2-1|TRBV28|.|few
TGTGCCAGCAGTTTACCGGCTGAGGTGGGGCCTGACAATGAGCAGTTCTTC
CASSLPAEVGPDNEQFF
>TRBJ1-2|TRBV7-2|TRBD1|.
TGTGCCAGCAGCAGTAGACAGGGGAAAAACTATGGCTACACCTTC
CASSSRQGKNYGYTF
>TRBJ2-1|TRBV4-1|.|.
TGCGCCAGCAGCCAAGTATCAAACAGGGCAGGTGAGCAGTTCTTC
CASSQVSNRAGEQFF
>TRBJ1-3|TRBV25-1|.|few
TGTGCCAGCAGTGAGCTATGGGGGCTGGGAAACACCATATATTTT
CASSELWGLGNTIYF
>TRBJ1-1|TRBV29-1|TRBD1|.
TGCAGCGTTGTCCTACAGGGGACTGAAGCTTTCTTT
CSVVLQGTEAFF
>TRBJ1-2|TRBV6-1|.|few
TGTGCCAGCATCCCGACAGCCTCGGGTGGCTACACCTTC
CASIPTASGGYTF
>TRBJ2-3|TRBV6-1|.|.
TGTGCCAGCGTCGGGATGGGTGGGCAGTATTTT
CASVGMGGQYF
>TRBJ1-2|TRBV6-1|.|.
TGTGCCGGAAGGGACATGGGCTATGGCTACACCTTC
CAGRDMGYGYTF
>TRBJ2-3|TRBV11-2|TRBD1|.
TGTGCCAGCAGCAGTGACAGGGAAGGGACAGATACGCAGTATTTT
CASSSDREGTDTQYF
>TRBJ2-7|TRBV5-4|TRBD1|.
TGTGCCAGCAGCTGGGTGGGGGGACAGGGCCCTCAGTACTTC
CASSWVGGQGPQYF
>TRBJ2-5|TRBV5-1|TRBD2|.
TGCGCCAGCAGCTCCCTAGCGGGGGGGCCTTGGGAGACCCAGTACTTC
CASSSLAGGPWETQYF
>TRBJ1-5|TRBV28|TRBD1|.
TGTGCCAGCAGCGGGGACAGGGTTAATCAGCCCCAGCATTTT
CASSGDRVNQPQHF
>TRBJ2-3|TRBV2|TRBD2|.
TGTGCCAGCAGGGGACTAGCTCCCAACCGCTACACAGATACGCAGTATTTT
CASRGLAPNRYTDTQYF
>TRBJ1-1|TRBV19|.|.
TGTGCCAGTAGTGGCAGGGGGAACACTGAAGCTTTCTTT
CASSGRGNTEAFF
>TRBJ2-5|TRBV19|.|.
TGTGCCAGTAGTGCCCGCTCAGGGGAGACCCAGTACTTC
CASSARSGETQYF
>TRBJ2-7|TRBV29-1|TRBD1|.
TGCAGCGCCTGGACAGGGACCTACGAGCAGTACTTC
CSAWTGTYEQYF
>TRBJ2-3|TRBV27|.|.
TGTGCCAGCAGTCCCTTGGCGGGGGCCACCTTCACCACAGATACGCAGTATTTT
CASSPLAGATFTTDTQYF
>TRBJ2-3|TRBV2|.|.
TGTGCCAGCAGTGCCGACAGGCTTGGTACGCAGTATTTT
CASSADRLGTQYF
>TRBJ2-1|TRBV4-1|.|.
TGCGCCAGCAGCCAAGAAAAGCAGGGTTATGAGCAGTTCTTC
CASSQEKQGYEQFF
>TRBJ2-2|TRBV25-1|.|few
TGTGCCAGCAGTGCTAGGGGTTTGTCCGGGGAGCTGTTTTTT
CASSARGLSGELFF
>TRBJ1-4|TRBV7-9|.|.
TGTGCCAGCAGCTTCAGAGGGGCCCTCAGGACTATTAATGAAAAACTGTTTTTT
CASSFRGALRTINEKLFF
>TRBJ2-3|TRBV27|TRBD2|.
TGTGCCAGCAGGGGACTAGCGGGGGGGCAGGATACGCAGTATTTT
CASRGLAGGQDTQYF
>TRBJ2-5|TRBV5-8|.|.
TGTGCCAGCAGCTTATGGTTTGCGGAGACCCAGTACTTC
CASSLWFAETQYF
>TRBJ1-1|TRBV6-5|.|.
TGTGCCAGCAGTTTCGAAGCGAACACTGAAGCTTTCTTT
CASSFEANTEAFF
>TRBJ2-1|TRBV27|TRBD2|.
TGTGCCAGCAAGCGGGGGGTCAACTACAATGAGCAGTTCTTC
CASKRGVNYNEQFF
>TRBJ2-2|TRBV13|.|.
TGTGCCAGCACCACAGCGGAGAACACCGGGGAGCTGTTTTTT
CASTTAENTGELFF
>TRBJ1-6|TRBV27|TRBD1|.
TGTGCCAGCAGTGTGACAGGGGTGCGTTTTCTCCACTTT
CASSVTGVRFLHF
>TRBJ2-1|TRBV6-4|TRBD2|.
TGTGCCAGCAGTGACCTGTTCCTAGCGGGGGGAGGCCTGGGCTCCTACAATGAGCAGTTCTTC
CASSDLFLAGGGLGSYNEQFF
>TRBJ2-3|TRBV11-3|.|.
TGTGCCAGCAGCTCCCGAGTGACAGATACGCAGTATTTT
CASSSRVTDTQYF
>TRBJ1-5|TRBV7-7|.|.
TGTGCTAGCAGAGTAGAACCCCAGCATTTT
CASRVEPQHF
>TRBJ1-2|TRBV5-4|.|.
TGTGCCAGCAGCTTGGTTGGCGGGGAGTATGACTACACCTTC
CASSLVGGEYDYTF
>TRBJ1-1|TRBV7-9|TRBD1|.
TGTGCCAGCACCGGGACAGGGGATGGGGTCACTGAAGCTTTCTTT
CASTGTGDGVTEAFF
>TRBJ1-1|TRBV9|.|.
TGTGCCAGCAGCAAAGGGGAGGGGAGGGCTGAAGCTTTCTTT
CASSKGEGRAEAFF
>TRBJ1-2|TRBV5-8|TRBD1|once
TGTGCCAGCACCTCTCAGGGGGTTTACTATGGCTACACCTTC
CASTSQGVYYGYTF
>TRBJ2-7|TRBV6-5|TRBD1|once
TGTGCCAGCAGTCCCCACCGGGACAGGGTCTACGAGCAGTACTTC
CASSPHRDRVYEQYF
>TRBJ1-3|TRBV9|.|.
TGTGCCAGCAGCGTAGCTAGCGGGGCTGGAAACACCATATATTTT
CASSVASGAGNTIYF
>TRBJ1-3|TRBV28|.|once
TGTGCCAGCAGCCACACAAACACCATATATTTT
CASSHTNTIYF
>TRBJ2-7|TRBV10-2|.|.
TGCGCCAGCATGGTCTCGCAGGGAGGTTACGAGCAGTACTTC
CASMVSQGGYEQYF